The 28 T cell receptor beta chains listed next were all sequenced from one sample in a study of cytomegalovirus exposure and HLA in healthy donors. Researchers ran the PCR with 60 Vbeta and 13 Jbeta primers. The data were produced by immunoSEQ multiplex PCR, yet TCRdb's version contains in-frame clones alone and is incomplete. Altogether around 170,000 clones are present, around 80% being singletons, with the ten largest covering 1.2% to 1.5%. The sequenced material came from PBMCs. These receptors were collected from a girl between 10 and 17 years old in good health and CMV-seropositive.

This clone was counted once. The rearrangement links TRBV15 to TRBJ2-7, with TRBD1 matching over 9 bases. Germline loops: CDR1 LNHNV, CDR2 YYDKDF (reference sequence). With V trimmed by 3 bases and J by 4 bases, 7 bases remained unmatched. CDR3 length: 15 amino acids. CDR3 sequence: CATSSPGQGFYEQYF. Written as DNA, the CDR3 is TGTGCCACCAGCAGCCCGGGACAGGGTTTTTACGAGCAGTACTTC. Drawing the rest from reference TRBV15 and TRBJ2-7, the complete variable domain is DAMVIQNPRYQVTQFGKPVTLSCSQTLNHNVMYWYQQKSSQAPKLLFHYYDKDFNNEADTPDNFQSRRPNTSFCFLDIRSPGLGDTAMYLCATSSPGQGFYEQYFGPGTRLTVT.

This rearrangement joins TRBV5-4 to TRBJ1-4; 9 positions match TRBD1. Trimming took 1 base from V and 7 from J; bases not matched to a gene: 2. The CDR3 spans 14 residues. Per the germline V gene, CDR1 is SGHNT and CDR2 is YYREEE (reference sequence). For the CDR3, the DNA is TGTGCCAGCAGCTTGTCGGGACAGGGTGAAAAACTGTTTTTT. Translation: CASSLSGQGEKLFF.

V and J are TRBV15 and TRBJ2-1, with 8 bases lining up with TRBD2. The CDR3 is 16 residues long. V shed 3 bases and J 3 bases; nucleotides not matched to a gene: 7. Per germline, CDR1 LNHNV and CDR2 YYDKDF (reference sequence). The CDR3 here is CATSRRAGGLYNEQFF. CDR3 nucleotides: TGTGCCACCAGCAGGAGGGCGGGAGGCCTCTACAATGAGCAGTTCTTC.

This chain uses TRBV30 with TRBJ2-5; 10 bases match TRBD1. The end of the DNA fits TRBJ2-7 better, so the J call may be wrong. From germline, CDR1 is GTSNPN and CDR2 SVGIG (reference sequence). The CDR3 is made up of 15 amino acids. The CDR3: CAWSKTGTGVREQYF. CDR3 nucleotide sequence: TGTGCCTGGAGTAAGACCGGGACAGGGGTCCGCGAGCAGTACTTC.

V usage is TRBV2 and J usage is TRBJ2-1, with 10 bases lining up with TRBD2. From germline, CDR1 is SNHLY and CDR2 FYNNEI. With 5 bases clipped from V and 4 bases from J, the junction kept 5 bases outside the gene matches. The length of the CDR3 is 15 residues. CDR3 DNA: TGTGCCAGCAGTCGCCGGACTAGCGGTTACAATGAGCAGTTCTTC. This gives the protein CASSRRTSGYNEQFF.

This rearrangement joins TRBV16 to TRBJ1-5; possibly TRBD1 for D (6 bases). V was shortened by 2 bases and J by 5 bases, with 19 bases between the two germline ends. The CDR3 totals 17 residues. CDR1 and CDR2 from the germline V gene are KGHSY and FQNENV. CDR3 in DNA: TGTGCCAGCAGCCAACGCGAAGGGGAACAGGGCGATCAGCCCCAGCATTTT. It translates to CASSQREGEQGDQPQHF.

The CDR3 DNA is TGTGCCATCAGAGCCGGGACCGAGACAGGTGAGCAGTTCTTC. Protein sequence: CAIRAGTETGEQFF. The V call is TRBV10-3, the J call TRBJ2-1; perhaps TRBD1 as D (6 bases). The CDR3 totals 14 residues. V lost 6 bases, J lost 9 bases, and 18 bases lay in between. Looked up from germline, CDR1 is ENHRY and CDR2 is SYGVKD.

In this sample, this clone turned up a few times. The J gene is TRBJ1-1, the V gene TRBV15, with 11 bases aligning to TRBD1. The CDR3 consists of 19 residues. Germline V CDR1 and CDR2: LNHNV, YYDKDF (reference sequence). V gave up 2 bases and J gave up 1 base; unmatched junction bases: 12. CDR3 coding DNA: TGTGCCACCAGCAGATTCCCTAGGACAGGGGGCTCGGGGAACACTGAAGCTTTCTTT. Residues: CATSRFPRTGGSGNTEAFF.

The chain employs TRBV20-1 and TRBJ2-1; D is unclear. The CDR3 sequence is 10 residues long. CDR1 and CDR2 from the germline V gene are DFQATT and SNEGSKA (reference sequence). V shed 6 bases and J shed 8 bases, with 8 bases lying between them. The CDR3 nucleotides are TGCAGTGCCCTCAACTATGAGCAGTTCTTC. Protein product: CSALNYEQFF.

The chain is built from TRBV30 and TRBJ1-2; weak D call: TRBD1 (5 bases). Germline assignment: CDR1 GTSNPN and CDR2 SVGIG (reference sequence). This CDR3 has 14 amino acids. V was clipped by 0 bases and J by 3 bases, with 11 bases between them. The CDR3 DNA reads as TGTGCCTGGAGTGTAGACCAGGGCGACTATGGCTACACCTTC. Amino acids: CAWSVDQGDYGYTF.

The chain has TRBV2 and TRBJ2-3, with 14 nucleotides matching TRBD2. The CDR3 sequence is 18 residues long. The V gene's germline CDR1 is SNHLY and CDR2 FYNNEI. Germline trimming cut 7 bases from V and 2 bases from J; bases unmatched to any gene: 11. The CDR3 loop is CASTGGTSGRGDTDTQYF. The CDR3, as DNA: TGTGCCAGCACGGGGGGGACTAGCGGGAGAGGGGACACAGATACGCAGTATTTT.

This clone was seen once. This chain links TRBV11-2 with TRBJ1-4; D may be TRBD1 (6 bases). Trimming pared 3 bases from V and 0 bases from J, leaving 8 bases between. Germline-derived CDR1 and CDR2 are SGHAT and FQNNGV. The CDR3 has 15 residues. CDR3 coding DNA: TGTGCCAGCAGCTTCTCAGGGGCAACTAATGAAAAACTGTTTTTT. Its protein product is CASSFSGATNEKLFF.

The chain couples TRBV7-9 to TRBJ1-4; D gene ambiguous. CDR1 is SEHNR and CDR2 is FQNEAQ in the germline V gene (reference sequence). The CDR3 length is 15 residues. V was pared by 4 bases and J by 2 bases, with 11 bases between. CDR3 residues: CASSSQSGTNEKLFF. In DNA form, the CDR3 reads TGTGCCAGCAGCTCCCAATCGGGGACTAATGAAAAACTGTTTTTT.

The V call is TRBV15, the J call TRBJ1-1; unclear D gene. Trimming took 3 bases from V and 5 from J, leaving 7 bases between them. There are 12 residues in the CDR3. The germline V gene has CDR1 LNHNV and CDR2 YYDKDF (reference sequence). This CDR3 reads CATSSRGTEAFF. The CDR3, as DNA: TGTGCCACCAGCAGCCGGGGTACTGAAGCTTTCTTT.

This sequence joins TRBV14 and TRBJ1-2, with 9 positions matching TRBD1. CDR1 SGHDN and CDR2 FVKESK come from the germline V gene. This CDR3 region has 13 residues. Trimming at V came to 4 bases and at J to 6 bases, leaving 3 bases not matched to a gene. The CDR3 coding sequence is TGTGCCAGCAGCCCTAGGACAGGGGATGGCTACACCTTC. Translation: CASSPRTGDGYTF.

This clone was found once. This CDR3 reads CASSWALDLGNEQYF. CDR3 nucleotides: TGCGCCAGCAGCTGGGCCCTGGACCTCGGGAACGAGCAGTACTTC. J is TRBJ2-7 and V is TRBV5-1, with a weak D call TRBD2 (5 bases). The length of the CDR3 is 15 residues. From germline, CDR1 is SGHRS and CDR2 YFSETQ. Trimming shortened V by 3 bases and J by 5 bases, and 18 bases separated the two germline ends.

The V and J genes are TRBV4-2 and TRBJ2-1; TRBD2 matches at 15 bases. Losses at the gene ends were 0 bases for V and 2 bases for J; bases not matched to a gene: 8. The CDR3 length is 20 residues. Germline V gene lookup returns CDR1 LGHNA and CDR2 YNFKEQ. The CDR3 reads CASSQDWTSGRVEPYNEQFF. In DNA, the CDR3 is TGTGCCAGCAGCCAAGACTGGACTAGCGGGAGGGTCGAACCCTACAATGAGCAGTTCTTC.

CDR3 amino acids: CASRFSGPLYEQFF. In DNA form, the CDR3 reads TGTGCCAGCAGATTTAGCGGCCCCCTCTATGAGCAGTTCTTC. V is TRBV7-9 and J is TRBJ2-1; perhaps TRBD2 as D (6 bases). V was shortened by 6 bases and J by 8 bases, with 17 bases between the two germline ends. CDR3 length equals 14 residues. Germline-derived CDR1 and CDR2 are SEHNR and FQNEAQ (reference sequence).

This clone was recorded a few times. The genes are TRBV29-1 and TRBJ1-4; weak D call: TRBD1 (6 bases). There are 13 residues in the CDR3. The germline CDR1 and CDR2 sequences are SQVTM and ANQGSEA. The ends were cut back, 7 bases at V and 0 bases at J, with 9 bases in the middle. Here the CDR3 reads CSASGATNEKLFF. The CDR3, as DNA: TGCAGCGCCTCAGGGGCAACTAATGAAAAACTGTTTTTT.

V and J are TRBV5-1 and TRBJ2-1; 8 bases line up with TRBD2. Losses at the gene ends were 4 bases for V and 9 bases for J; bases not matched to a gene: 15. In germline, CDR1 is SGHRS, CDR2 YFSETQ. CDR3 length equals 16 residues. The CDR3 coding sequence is TGCGCCAGCAGCCCCACGGGGGTAGCGGGATATGCTGAGCAGTTCTTC. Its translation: CASSPTGVAGYAEQFF.

CDR3 DNA sequence: TGTGCCAGCAGCTTATTAGGGAGGGACGAGCAGTACTTC. Protein: CASSLLGRDEQYF. The rearrangement joins TRBV7-2 to TRBJ2-7; TRBD2 aligns across 7 bases. The germline V gene has CDR1 SGHTA and CDR2 FQGNSA. This CDR3 has 13 residues. Germline trimming cut 2 bases from V and 5 bases from J; bases unmatched to any gene: 3. Together with reference TRBV7-2 and TRBJ2-7, the CDR3 gives the full variable domain: GAGVSQSPSNKVTEKGKDVELRCDPISGHTALYWYRQSLGQGLEFLIYFQGNSAPDKSGLPSDRFSAERTGGSVSTLTIQRTQQEDSAVYLCASSLLGRDEQYFGPGTRLTVT.

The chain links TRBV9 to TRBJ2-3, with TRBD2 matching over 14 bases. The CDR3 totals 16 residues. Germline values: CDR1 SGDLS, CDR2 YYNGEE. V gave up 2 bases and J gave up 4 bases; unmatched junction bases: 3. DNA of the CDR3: TGTGCCAGCAGCGTGGGACTAGCGGGAGCTGCAGATACGCAGTATTTT. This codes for CASSVGLAGAADTQYF.

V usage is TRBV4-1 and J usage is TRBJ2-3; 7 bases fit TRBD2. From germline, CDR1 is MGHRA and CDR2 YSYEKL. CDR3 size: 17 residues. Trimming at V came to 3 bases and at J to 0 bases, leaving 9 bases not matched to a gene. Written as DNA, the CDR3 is TGCGCCAGCAGCCACCCCCTGGCTAGCGGTAGCACAGATACGCAGTATTTT. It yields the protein CASSHPLASGSTDTQYF.

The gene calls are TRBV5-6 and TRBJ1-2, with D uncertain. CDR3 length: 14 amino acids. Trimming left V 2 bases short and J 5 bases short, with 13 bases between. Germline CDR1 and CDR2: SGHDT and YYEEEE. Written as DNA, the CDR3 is TGTGCCAGCAGCTTCGGCTCCCCGGGGTATGGCTACACCTTC. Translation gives CASSFGSPGYGYTF.

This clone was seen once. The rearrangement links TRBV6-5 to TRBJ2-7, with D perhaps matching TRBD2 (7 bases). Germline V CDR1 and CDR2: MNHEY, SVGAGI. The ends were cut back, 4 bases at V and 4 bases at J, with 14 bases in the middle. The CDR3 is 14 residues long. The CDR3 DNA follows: TGTGCCAGCAGTTTGGGGGGGGGCCCTTACGAGCAGTACTTC. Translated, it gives CASSLGGGPYEQYF.

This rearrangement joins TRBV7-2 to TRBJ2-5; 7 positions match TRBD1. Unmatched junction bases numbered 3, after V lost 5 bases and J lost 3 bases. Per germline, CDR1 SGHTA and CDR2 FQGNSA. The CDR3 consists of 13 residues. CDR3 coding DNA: TGTGCCAGCAGCCGTGGGACAGAAGAGACCCAGTACTTC. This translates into CASSRGTEETQYF.

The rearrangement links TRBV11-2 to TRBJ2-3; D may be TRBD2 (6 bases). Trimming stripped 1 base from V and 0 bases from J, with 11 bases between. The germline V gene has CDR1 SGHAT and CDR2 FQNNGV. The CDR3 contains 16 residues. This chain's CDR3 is CASSLGDSPSTDTQYF. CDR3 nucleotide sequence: TGTGCCAGCAGCTTAGGGGACTCCCCTAGCACAGATACGCAGTATTTT.

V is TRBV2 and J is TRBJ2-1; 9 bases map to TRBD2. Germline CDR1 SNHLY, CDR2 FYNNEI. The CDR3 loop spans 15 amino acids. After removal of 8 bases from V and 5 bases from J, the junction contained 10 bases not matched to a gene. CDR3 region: CASYYAQREDNEQFF. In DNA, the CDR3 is TGTGCCAGCTATTATGCCCAGCGGGAGGACAATGAGCAGTTCTTC.